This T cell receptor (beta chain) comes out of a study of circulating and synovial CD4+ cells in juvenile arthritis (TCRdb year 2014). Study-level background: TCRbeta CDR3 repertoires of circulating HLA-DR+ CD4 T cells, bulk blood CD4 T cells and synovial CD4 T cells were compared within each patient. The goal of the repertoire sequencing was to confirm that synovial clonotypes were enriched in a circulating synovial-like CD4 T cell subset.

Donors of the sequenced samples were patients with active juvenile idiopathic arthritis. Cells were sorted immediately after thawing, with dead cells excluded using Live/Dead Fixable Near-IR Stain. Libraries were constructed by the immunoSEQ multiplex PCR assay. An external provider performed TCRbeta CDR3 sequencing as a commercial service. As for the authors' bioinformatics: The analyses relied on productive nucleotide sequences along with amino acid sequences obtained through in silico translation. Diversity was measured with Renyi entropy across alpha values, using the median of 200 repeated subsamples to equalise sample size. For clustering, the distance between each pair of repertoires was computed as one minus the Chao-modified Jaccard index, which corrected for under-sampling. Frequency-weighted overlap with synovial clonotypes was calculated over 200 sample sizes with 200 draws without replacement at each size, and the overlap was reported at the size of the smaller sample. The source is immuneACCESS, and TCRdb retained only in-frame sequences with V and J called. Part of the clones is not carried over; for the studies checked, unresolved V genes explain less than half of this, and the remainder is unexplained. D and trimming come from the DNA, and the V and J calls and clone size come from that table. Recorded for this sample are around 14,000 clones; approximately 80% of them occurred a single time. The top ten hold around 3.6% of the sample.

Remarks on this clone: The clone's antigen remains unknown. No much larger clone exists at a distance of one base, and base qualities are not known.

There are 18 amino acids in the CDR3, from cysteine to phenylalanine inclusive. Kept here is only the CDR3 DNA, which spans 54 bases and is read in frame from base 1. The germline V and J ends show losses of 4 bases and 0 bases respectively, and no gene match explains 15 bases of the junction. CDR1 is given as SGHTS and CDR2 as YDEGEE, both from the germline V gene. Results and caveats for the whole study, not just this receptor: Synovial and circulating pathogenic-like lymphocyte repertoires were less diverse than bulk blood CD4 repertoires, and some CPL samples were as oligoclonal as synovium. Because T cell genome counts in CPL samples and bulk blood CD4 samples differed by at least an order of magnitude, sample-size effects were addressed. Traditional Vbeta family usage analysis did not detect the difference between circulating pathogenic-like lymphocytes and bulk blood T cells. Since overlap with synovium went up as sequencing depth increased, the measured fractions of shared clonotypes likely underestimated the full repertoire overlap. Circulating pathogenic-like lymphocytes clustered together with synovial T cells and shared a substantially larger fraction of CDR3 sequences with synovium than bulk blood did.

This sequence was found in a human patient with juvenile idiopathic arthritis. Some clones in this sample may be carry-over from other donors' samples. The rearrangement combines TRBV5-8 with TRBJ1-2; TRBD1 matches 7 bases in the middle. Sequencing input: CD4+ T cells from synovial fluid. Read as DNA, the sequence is TGTGCCAGCAGCGCGCGACAGGGTATACAGCTAGCTAACTATGGCTACACCTTC. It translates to CASSARQGIQLANYGYTF. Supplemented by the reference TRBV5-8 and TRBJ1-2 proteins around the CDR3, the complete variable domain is EAGVTQSPTHLIKTRGQQATLRCSPISGHTSVYWYQQALGLGLQFLLWYDEGEERNRGNFPPRFSGRQFPNYSSELNVNALELEDSALYLCASSARQGIQLANYGYTFGSGTRLTVV.